This is a list of T cell receptor beta chains from one sample in a study of blood T cell repertoires in COVID-19. The assay was immunoSEQ multiplex PCR, and TCRdb's table has in-frame clones only and misses some. Here the sample spans 200,000 to 250,000 clones, 82% being singletons. Sequencing used peripheral blood. The receptors shown here come from a woman younger than 30 with acute or convalescent COVID-19. The CDR3 runs from the conserved cysteine through the conserved F or W. A D gene is named only where the DNA matches it firmly. Part of the rows lack a size; the others show once, few, many or a class for expanded clones.

D gene	clone size	V gene	J gene	CDR3 protein	CDR3 DNA
TRBD2	once	TRBV15	TRBJ2-1	CATSRPGLAGAYSYNEQFF	TGTGCCACCAGCAGGCCGGGACTAGCGGGAGCTTACTCCTACAATGAGCAGTTCTTC
TRBD1	few	TRBV28	TRBJ1-5	CAITDRESQPQHF	TGTGCCATCACAGACAGGGAAAGTCAGCCCCAGCATTTT
NA	NA	TRBV10-3	TRBJ2-1	CAISEAPLGGEQFF	TGTGCCATCAGTGAGGCACCGTTAGGGGGTGAGCAGTTCTTC
NA	NA	TRBV30	TRBJ2-2	CAWRRTRSTGELFF	TGTGCCTGGAGACGAACTAGATCCACCGGGGAGCTGTTTTTT
NA	NA	TRBV5-5	TRBJ1-2	CASSFTRQAAYGYTF	TGTGCCAGCAGCTTCACAAGACAGGCGGCCTATGGCTACACCTTC
NA	NA	TRBV14	TRBJ1-3	CASSQCDRLVPGNTIYF	TGTGCCAGCAGCCAATGCGACAGGTTAGTGCCTGGAAACACCATATATTTT
NA	once	TRBV7-8	TRBJ2-1	CASTLSDNYNEQFF	TGTGCCAGCACCTTATCCGACAACTACAATGAGCAGTTCTTC
NA	few	TRBV5-1	TRBJ2-1	CASSLGENNEQFF	TGCGCCAGCAGCTTGGGAGAAAACAATGAGCAGTTCTTC
NA	NA	TRBV4-2	TRBJ1-5	CASSQDFGAGLNQPQHF	TGTGCCAGCAGCCAAGATTTTGGCGCGGGGCTCAATCAGCCCCAGCATTTT
NA	once	TRBV7-2	TRBJ1-1	CASSLLPGVRTEAFF	TGTGCCAGCAGCTTATTACCGGGAGTAAGAACTGAAGCTTTCTTT
TRBD2	few	TRBV11-1	TRBJ2-7	CASSSGLAGAGEQYF	TGTGCCAGCAGCTCAGGACTAGCGGGAGCCGGCGAGCAGTACTTC
TRBD1	NA	TRBV5-4	TRBJ2-6	CASSSGTGVSGANVLTF	TGTGCCAGCAGCTCCGGGACAGGGGTCTCTGGGGCCAACGTCCTGACTTTC
NA	NA	TRBV4-3	TRBJ1-2	CASSSRAGELFDGYTF	TGCGCCAGCAGCTCTCGTGCAGGGGAACTTTTCGATGGCTACACCTTC
NA	NA	TRBV5-1	TRBJ1-2	CASSSGTSGPFYGYTF	TGCGCCAGCAGTTCAGGGACTTCCGGACCCTTCTATGGCTACACCTTC
TRBD1	NA	TRBV7-6	TRBJ1-2	CASSLGGTGDASGYTF	TGTGCCAGCAGCTTAGGGGGGACAGGGGATGCTAGTGGCTACACCTTC
NA	NA	TRBV2	TRBJ2-1	CASSVLVVYNEQFF	TGTGCCAGCAGTGTTCTAGTGGTCTACAATGAGCAGTTCTTC
TRBD2	NA	TRBV5-4	TRBJ2-7	CASSLVSSGDEQYF	TGTGCCAGCAGCTTGGTGTCTAGCGGGGACGAGCAGTACTTC
TRBD2	NA	TRBV2	TRBJ2-1	CASSDLAGVWNEQFF	TGTGCCAGCAGTGATCTAGCGGGAGTCTGGAATGAGCAGTTCTTC
TRBD1	NA	TRBV18	TRBJ1-2	CASSPNAPDRGNYGYTF	TGTGCCAGCTCACCCAATGCGCCGGACAGGGGGAACTATGGCTACACCTTC
TRBD2	NA	TRBV27	TRBJ2-7	CASSPYGGRAYEQYF	TGTGCCAGCAGTCCCTATGGGGGGAGGGCCTACGAGCAGTACTTC
NA	NA	TRBV5-4	TRBJ1-1	CASSYGSLYMNTEAFF	TGTGCCAGCAGCTACGGGAGCCTTTACATGAACACTGAAGCTTTCTTT
NA	NA	TRBV9	TRBJ1-3	CASSVGGLAGNTIYF	TGTGCCAGCAGCGTGGGGGGGTTGGCTGGAAACACCATATATTTT
TRBD1	medium-sized	TRBV7-9	TRBJ2-7	CASSPRDSHYEQYF	TGTGCCAGCAGCCCCCGGGACAGCCACTACGAGCAGTACTTC
NA	NA	TRBV3-1/TRBV3-2	TRBJ2-2	CASSQEEELAYTGELFF	TGTGCCAGCAGCCAAGAGGAAGAACTAGCCTACACCGGGGAGCTGTTTTTT
NA	few	TRBV9	TRBJ1-2	CASSRVTGGHGYTF	TGTGCCAGCAGCCGAGTCACGGGGGGTCATGGCTACACCTTC
TRBD1	NA	TRBV12-3/TRBV12-4	TRBJ1-2	CASSLGTDYGYTF	TGTGCCAGCAGTTTGGGGACAGACTATGGCTACACCTTC
TRBD1	once	TRBV12-3/TRBV12-4	TRBJ2-5	CASRGQSTTQYF	TGTGCCAGCAGGGGACAGTCAACGACCCAGTACTTC
TRBD1	NA	TRBV27	TRBJ1-5	CASSPDRGTASNQPQHF	TGTGCCAGCAGCCCTGACAGGGGGACGGCTAGCAATCAGCCCCAGCATTTT
TRBD2	NA	TRBV5-4	TRBJ2-1	CASSPSGNVKNEQFF	TGTGCCAGCAGCCCCAGCGGGAACGTCAAAAATGAGCAGTTCTTC
NA	NA	TRBV7-6	TRBJ2-5	CASSTRDQETQYF	TGTGCCAGCAGCACACGGGATCAAGAGACCCAGTACTTC
TRBD1	once	TRBV11-2	TRBJ2-2	CASSPRTGVNTGELFF	TGTGCCAGCAGCCCTCGGACAGGGGTCAACACCGGGGAGCTGTTTTTT
NA	few	TRBV30	TRBJ2-7	CAWSVTPDPGEQYF	TGTGCCTGGAGTGTAACCCCGGACCCGGGAGAGCAGTACTTC
TRBD1	NA	TRBV12-3/TRBV12-4	TRBJ1-1	CASSFNRGPAFF	TGTGCCAGCAGTTTTAACAGGGGTCCGGCTTTCTTT
TRBD2	NA	TRBV5-6	TRBJ2-1	CASSLVVASGRNEQFF	TGTGCCAGCAGCTTGGTTGTGGCTAGCGGGAGAAATGAGCAGTTCTTC
TRBD1	few	TRBV3-1/TRBV3-2	TRBJ2-7	CASTLTGGRYEQYF	TGTGCCAGCACTCTGACAGGGGGCCGCTACGAGCAGTACTTC
NA	NA	TRBV3-1/TRBV3-2	TRBJ2-5	CASSPAQTFQETQYF	TGTGCCAGCAGCCCGGCCCAGACTTTCCAAGAGACCCAGTACTTC
NA	NA	TRBV28	TRBJ1-2	CASTQRDGGYTF	TGTGCCAGCACCCAGAGGGATGGTGGCTACACCTTC
NA	NA	TRBV10-2	TRBJ2-5	CASSARSPQETQYF	TGCGCCAGCAGTGCACGGAGCCCCCAAGAGACCCAGTACTTC
TRBD1	NA	TRBV6-6	TRBJ1-2	CASHPNRGQGGYTF	TGTGCCAGCCATCCCAACAGGGGGCAGGGTGGCTACACCTTC
NA	NA	TRBV11-3	TRBJ2-7	CASSLTPAAEQYF	TGTGCCAGCTCCCTAACACCCGCGGCAGAGCAGTACTTC
NA	once	TRBV19	TRBJ2-5	CASIGAGLETQYF	TGTGCCAGTATTGGGGCAGGGTTAGAGACCCAGTACTTC
TRBD1	NA	TRBV28	TRBJ2-7	CASSHQGQGPSYEQYF	TGTGCCAGCAGCCATCAAGGACAGGGCCCCTCCTACGAGCAGTACTTC
TRBD1	NA	TRBV14	TRBJ2-1	CASSRWTGAYNEQFF	TGTGCCAGCAGCCGGTGGACAGGCGCCTACAATGAGCAGTTCTTC
NA	NA	TRBV18	TRBJ1-3	CASSLVGDSTYSGNTIYF	TGTGCCAGCTCACTGGTAGGCGACAGCACCTACTCTGGAAACACCATATATTTT
NA	NA	TRBV6-6	TRBJ2-7	CASGGLKNTYEQYF	TGTGCCAGCGGCGGACTCAAAAATACCTACGAGCAGTACTTC
TRBD2	NA	TRBV20-1	TRBJ2-3	CSASAGGGTDTQYF	TGCAGTGCTAGTGCGGGAGGGGGCACAGATACGCAGTATTTT
TRBD1	NA	TRBV28	TRBJ1-5	CASTTTGDYQPQHF	TGTGCCAGCACTACTACAGGGGATTATCAGCCCCAGCATTTT
TRBD1	NA	TRBV27	TRBJ1-2	CASSSGTGSFDGYTF	TGTGCCAGCAGTTCCGGGACAGGGAGCTTCGATGGCTACACCTTC
NA	NA	TRBV12-3/TRBV12-4	TRBJ1-6	CASSEVGGSPLHF	TGTGCCAGCAGTGAAGTAGGGGGTTCACCCCTCCACTTT
TRBD1	NA	TRBV28	TRBJ2-7	CASSSPGTGWEQYF	TGTGCCAGCAGCTCCCCCGGGACAGGGTGGGAGCAGTACTTC
TRBD1	NA	TRBV28	TRBJ1-5	CASSFGAGGQPQHF	TGTGCCAGCAGTTTTGGGGCAGGGGGGCAGCCCCAGCATTTT
NA	few	TRBV12-3/TRBV12-4	TRBJ1-3	CASSLVGSDTIYF	TGTGCCAGCAGTTTGGTGGGCTCAGACACCATATATTTT
NA	NA	TRBV11-2	TRBJ1-1	CASSLERGYTEAFF	TGTGCCAGCAGCTTAGAAAGGGGCTACACTGAAGCTTTCTTT
NA	NA	TRBV11-2	TRBJ1-3	CASSFNRNTIYF	TGTGCCAGCAGCTTTAACAGAAACACCATATATTTT
NA	NA	TRBV4-1	TRBJ1-1	CASSPWEGRTEAFF	TGCGCCAGCAGCCCGTGGGAGGGACGGACTGAAGCTTTCTTT
TRBD1	few	TRBV7-8	TRBJ1-1	CASSLALTGGGEAFF	TGTGCCAGCAGCTTAGCGTTGACAGGGGGCGGAGAAGCTTTCTTT